This entry lists 25 T cell receptor beta chains sequenced from one sample in a study of blood T cells in healthy people across ages. Primers used in a second PCR of about 6 to 11 cycles were a sample-barcoded 5' primer and a J-beta primer mix. Each CDR3 protein gets one entry after TCRdb re-called the 5' RACE reads with MiXCR. The sample records 700,000 to 850,000 distinct CDR3 sequences, less than 70% being singletons. The sequenced sample was blood. These TCRs come from an older man in good health.

The rearrangement uses TRBV3-1 and TRBJ2-1; no definite D call. This CDR3 spans 13 amino acids. Germline CDR1 is LGHDT and CDR2 is YNNKEL (reference sequence). The germline V and J ends were trimmed by 1 base and 8 bases, with 9 bases remaining between them. The CDR3 DNA follows: TGTGCCAGCAGCCAAGTTCGGTGGGATGAGCAGTTCTTC. Translated, it gives CASSQVRWDEQFF.

Worth noting for this clonotype: The germline gene is not matched at one end of the junction; a read error may be the cause. The rearrangement joins TRBV7-9 to TRBJ2-7; D is perhaps TRBD1 (6 bases). The CDR3 extends over 14 amino acids. Germline CDR1 SEHNR, CDR2 FQNEAQ (reference sequence). As DNA, the CDR3 is TGTGCCGGCAGCTTAGACAGGTTCTCCTACGAGCAGTACTTC. It codes for CAGSLDRFSYEQYF.

V gene TRBV27 combines with J gene TRBJ2-3; 8 positions agree with TRBD1. Germline V lookup: CDR1 MNHEY, CDR2 SMNVEV (reference sequence). V lost 3 bases and J lost 8; bases outside the gene matches: 10. The CDR3 runs 15 residues. The CDR3 DNA reads TGTGCCAGCAGTTTCCCCGGGACAGGAGGGGGTACGCAGTATTTT. Translation: CASSFPGTGGGTQYF.

CDR3 sequence reads: CASSRGQESEAFF. The CDR3 DNA reads as TGTGCCAGCAGTAGGGGACAGGAGTCTGAAGCTTTCTTT. The genes are TRBV2 and TRBJ1-1, with 8 bases identical to TRBD1. The ends lost 5 bases at V and 6 bases at J; junction bases unmatched: 5. The V gene's germline CDR1 is SNHLY and CDR2 FYNNEI. The CDR3 is made up of 13 amino acids.

The rearrangement uses TRBV2 and TRBJ2-3, with a possible D match to TRBD2 (6 bases). The germline V gene encodes CDR1 SNHLY and CDR2 FYNNEI. The CDR3 sequence is 15 residues long. V gave up 3 bases and J gave up 3 bases, with 13 bases separating them. CDR3 amino acids: CASSERGIGTDTQYF. As DNA, the CDR3 is TGTGCCAGCAGTGAGCGGGGAATTGGTACAGATACGCAGTATTTT.

This clonotype was seen only a few times. This rearrangement joins TRBV6-6 to TRBJ2-7, with D perhaps TRBD1 (5 bases). This CDR3 contains 13 residues. V lost 2 bases to trimming and J lost 3 bases, with 8 bases between them. The germline gives CDR1 MNHNY, CDR2 SVGAGI (reference sequence). The CDR3 is CASSYPQGYEQYF. The CDR3 DNA follows: TGTGCCAGCAGTTACCCGCAGGGCTACGAGCAGTACTTC.

The rearrangement uses TRBV29-1 and TRBJ2-5; 7 bases map to TRBD1. Germline values: CDR1 SQVTM, CDR2 ANQGSEA. J lost 11 bases, V lost 3 bases, and 6 bases had no gene match. The CDR3 sequence is 11 residues long. In DNA, the CDR3 is TGCAGCGTTGACGGGACAGACGGGCAGTACTTC. It codes for CSVDGTDGQYF.

V is TRBV27 and J is TRBJ2-1; D is perhaps TRBD1 or TRBD2 (5 bases each). This CDR3 has 16 residues. Germline V gives CDR1 MNHEY, CDR2 SMNVEV (reference sequence). The ends were cut back, 1 base at V and 8 bases at J, with 18 bases in the middle. In DNA, the CDR3 is TGTGCCAGCAGTTTATTAAGAGGAGAGGGGTTGCATGAGCAGTTCTTC. It translates to CASSLLRGEGLHEQFF.

This rearrangement joins TRBV29-1 to TRBJ2-6, with TRBD1 matching over 10 bases. The CDR3 is 16 residues long. V lost 6 bases, J lost 0 bases, and 5 bases stayed unmatched. In germline, CDR1 is SQVTM, CDR2 ANQGSEA. CDR3 region: CSVRTGGTSGANVLTF. CDR3 DNA sequence: TGCAGCGTGAGGACAGGGGGTACCTCTGGGGCCAACGTCCTGACTTTC.

The chain combines TRBV3-1 with TRBJ1-5, with D possibly TRBD1 on 5 matching bases. The ends were cut back, 1 base at V and 1 base at J, with 11 bases in the middle. Germline CDR1 is LGHDT and CDR2 is YNNKEL (reference sequence). This CDR3 is built from 16 residues. The CDR3 region has the DNA TGTGCCAGCAGCCAAGGTCCCGGGACCAGCAATCAGCCCCAGCATTTT. Protein product: CASSQGPGTSNQPQHF.

The chain has TRBV5-1 and TRBJ2-1; D may be TRBD2 (6 bases). Trimming pared 0 bases from V and 0 bases from J, leaving 13 bases between. CDR1 is SGHRS, CDR2 YFSETQ, per germline. The CDR3 has 17 residues. CDR3 residues: CASSLEVERVSYNEQFF. In nucleotides, the CDR3 is TGCGCCAGCAGCTTGGAAGTTGAGCGGGTCTCCTACAATGAGCAGTTCTTC.

A remark on this clonotype: A clone one base away is much larger, so this may be a read error. V gene TRBV29-1 combines with J gene TRBJ1-1; D not certain. Germline CDR1 is SQVTM and CDR2 is ANQGSEA. V was pared by 7 bases and J by 1 base, with 10 bases between. The CDR3 consists of 12 residues. The DNA for the CDR3 is TGCAGCGCGAAACAGACGAACACTGAAGCTTTCTTT. Encoded protein: CSAKQTNTEAFF.

The rearrangement uses TRBV6-5 and TRBJ1-1; 10 bases are shared with TRBD1. CDR1 MNHEY and CDR2 SVGAGI come from the germline V gene. V lost 6 bases and J lost 4; bases outside the gene matches: 8. The CDR3 has 15 amino acids. The CDR3 DNA is TGTGCCAGCAGCCGCGGGGGACAGGGGAGCACTGAAGCTTTCTTT. Its translation is CASSRGGQGSTEAFF.

Here the CDR3 DNA reads TGCAGTGCTGGGGCGAGACTAGCGACAACCGGGTCACAAGAGACCCAGTACTTC. Residues: CSAGARLATTGSQETQYF. The rearrangement joins TRBV20-1 to TRBJ2-5, with TRBD2 matching over 8 bases. Germline CDR1 DFQATT, CDR2 SNEGSKA (reference sequence). The CDR3 totals 18 residues. After removal of 5 bases from V and 2 bases from J, the junction contained 19 bases not matched to a gene.

This clonotype was seen a single time. This chain uses TRBV7-2 with TRBJ2-4; D gene ambiguous. TRBJ2-7 explains the end of the DNA better; the J call may be wrong. From germline, CDR1 is SGHTA and CDR2 FQGNSA. This CDR3 is built from 15 residues. Here the CDR3 reads CASSSLVGTPYEQYF. The CDR3 DNA sequence: TGTGCCAGCAGCTCCTTGGTCGGCACCCCCTACGAGCAGTACTTC.

The V call is TRBV6-2 or TRBV6-3, the J call TRBJ2-1; 9 nucleotides agree with TRBD1. Unmatched junction bases numbered 11, after V lost 5 bases and J lost 9 bases. In germline, CDR1 is MNHEY, CDR2 SVGEGT. The CDR3 spans 15 residues. The CDR3 DNA is TGTGCCAGCAGTCAACTCGGGACAGGGTACGGTGAGCAGTTCTTC. Translated: CASSQLGTGYGEQFF.

J is TRBJ2-1 and V is TRBV10-3, with 13 bases lining up with TRBD2. The CDR3 is 19 residues long. After removal of 3 bases from V and 3 bases from J, the junction contained 11 bases not matched to a gene. Germline assignment: CDR1 ENHRY and CDR2 SYGVKD. Here the CDR3 reads CAISDISGLAGQGYNEQFF. The CDR3 region has the DNA TGTGCCATCAGTGACATCTCGGGACTAGCGGGACAGGGCTACAATGAGCAGTTCTTC.

The chain couples TRBV5-1 to TRBJ2-1; D is unresolved. Germline CDR1 is SGHRS and CDR2 is YFSETQ. This CDR3 is 17 amino acids long. The V end lost 1 base, the J end lost 0 bases, and 14 bases lay between the germline ends. CDR3: CASSLSLSVSSYNEQFF. The CDR3 DNA is TGCGCCAGCAGCTTGTCGTTATCGGTGAGCTCCTACAATGAGCAGTTCTTC.

This clonotype was counted a few times. This chain links TRBV9 with TRBJ2-7; 8 positions agree with TRBD2. V gave up 3 bases and J gave up 10 bases; unmatched junction bases: 15. CDR3 length: 15 residues. Germline V lookup: CDR1 SGDLS, CDR2 YYNGEE. CDR3 protein: CASSASTSASGGQYF. CDR3 DNA sequence: TGTGCCAGCAGCGCCTCGACTAGCGCTTCTGGGGGCCAGTACTTC. Full variable domain (rest looked up from reference TRBV9 and TRBJ2-7): DSGVTQTPKHLITATGQRVTLRCSPRSGDLSVYWYQQSLDQGLQFLIQYYNGEERAKGNILERFSAQQFPDLHSELNLSSLELGDSALYFCASSASTSASGGQYFGPGTRLTVT.

The chain couples TRBV24-1 to TRBJ2-1; D uncertain. Germline-derived CDR1 and CDR2 are KGHDR and SFDVKD. The length of the CDR3 is 18 residues. V lost 3 bases to trimming and J lost 0 bases, with 17 bases between them. CDR3 in amino acids: CATSDPLGERCSYNEQFF. CDR3 bases: TGTGCCACCAGTGATCCCCTGGGTGAGCGCTGCTCCTACAATGAGCAGTTCTTC.

The chain couples TRBV4-2 to TRBJ2-7; 11 positions match TRBD2. This CDR3 contains 16 residues. V was clipped by 4 bases and J by 3 bases; unmatched bases: 8. Germline assignment: CDR1 LGHNA and CDR2 YNFKEQ. This chain's CDR3 is CASSPFGGLAVYEQYF. CDR3 in DNA: TGTGCCAGCAGCCCCTTCGGGGGACTAGCGGTCTACGAGCAGTACTTC.

This sequence joins TRBV12-3 or TRBV12-4 and TRBJ2-1, with 11 bases lining up with TRBD2. The trim removed 0 bases at V and 0 bases at J, leaving 4 bases unmatched. The CDR3 totals 18 residues. CDR3 bases: TGTGCCAGCAGTTTAGCCAGACTAGCGGGAAGCTCCTACAATGAGCAGTTCTTC. This encodes CASSLARLAGSSYNEQFF.

This clonotype was detected only a few times. The genes are TRBV25-1 and TRBJ2-5; possibly TRBD2 for D (6 bases). Germline V gene data show CDR1 as MGHDK and CDR2 as SYGVNS. Trimming stripped 0 bases from V and 2 bases from J, with 13 bases between. The CDR3 is made up of 16 amino acids. CDR3 coding DNA: TGTGCCAGCAGTGAATATCGGCCAGGGACTCAAGAGACCCAGTACTTC. Protein sequence: CASSEYRPGTQETQYF. Together with reference TRBV25-1 and TRBJ2-5, the CDR3 gives the full variable domain: EADIYQTPRYLVIGTGKKITLECSQTMGHDKMYWYQQDPGMELHLIHYSYGVNSTEKGDLSSESTVSRIRTEHFPLTLESARPSHTSQYLCASSEYRPGTQETQYFGPGTRLLVL.

V is TRBV4-2 and J is TRBJ2-4; no reliable D call. The assigned J gene may be wrong: the sequence end matches TRBJ2-5 better. Germline values: CDR1 LGHNA, CDR2 YNFKEQ. This CDR3 spans 13 amino acids. The CDR3 nucleotides read TGTGCCAGCAGCCAAGGGTTTTCAGAGACCCAGTACTTC. Translating it yields CASSQGFSETQYF.

This clonotype was observed many times. This chain connects TRBV10-3 to TRBJ1-2, with D possibly TRBD1 on 5 matching bases. Trimming took 8 bases from V and 2 from J, leaving 12 bases between them. Germline assignment: CDR1 ENHRY and CDR2 SYGVKD. The CDR3 runs 13 residues. This CDR3 reads CAIDPGKNYGYTF. CDR3 DNA: TGTGCCATCGATCCAGGGAAGAACTATGGCTACACCTTC.